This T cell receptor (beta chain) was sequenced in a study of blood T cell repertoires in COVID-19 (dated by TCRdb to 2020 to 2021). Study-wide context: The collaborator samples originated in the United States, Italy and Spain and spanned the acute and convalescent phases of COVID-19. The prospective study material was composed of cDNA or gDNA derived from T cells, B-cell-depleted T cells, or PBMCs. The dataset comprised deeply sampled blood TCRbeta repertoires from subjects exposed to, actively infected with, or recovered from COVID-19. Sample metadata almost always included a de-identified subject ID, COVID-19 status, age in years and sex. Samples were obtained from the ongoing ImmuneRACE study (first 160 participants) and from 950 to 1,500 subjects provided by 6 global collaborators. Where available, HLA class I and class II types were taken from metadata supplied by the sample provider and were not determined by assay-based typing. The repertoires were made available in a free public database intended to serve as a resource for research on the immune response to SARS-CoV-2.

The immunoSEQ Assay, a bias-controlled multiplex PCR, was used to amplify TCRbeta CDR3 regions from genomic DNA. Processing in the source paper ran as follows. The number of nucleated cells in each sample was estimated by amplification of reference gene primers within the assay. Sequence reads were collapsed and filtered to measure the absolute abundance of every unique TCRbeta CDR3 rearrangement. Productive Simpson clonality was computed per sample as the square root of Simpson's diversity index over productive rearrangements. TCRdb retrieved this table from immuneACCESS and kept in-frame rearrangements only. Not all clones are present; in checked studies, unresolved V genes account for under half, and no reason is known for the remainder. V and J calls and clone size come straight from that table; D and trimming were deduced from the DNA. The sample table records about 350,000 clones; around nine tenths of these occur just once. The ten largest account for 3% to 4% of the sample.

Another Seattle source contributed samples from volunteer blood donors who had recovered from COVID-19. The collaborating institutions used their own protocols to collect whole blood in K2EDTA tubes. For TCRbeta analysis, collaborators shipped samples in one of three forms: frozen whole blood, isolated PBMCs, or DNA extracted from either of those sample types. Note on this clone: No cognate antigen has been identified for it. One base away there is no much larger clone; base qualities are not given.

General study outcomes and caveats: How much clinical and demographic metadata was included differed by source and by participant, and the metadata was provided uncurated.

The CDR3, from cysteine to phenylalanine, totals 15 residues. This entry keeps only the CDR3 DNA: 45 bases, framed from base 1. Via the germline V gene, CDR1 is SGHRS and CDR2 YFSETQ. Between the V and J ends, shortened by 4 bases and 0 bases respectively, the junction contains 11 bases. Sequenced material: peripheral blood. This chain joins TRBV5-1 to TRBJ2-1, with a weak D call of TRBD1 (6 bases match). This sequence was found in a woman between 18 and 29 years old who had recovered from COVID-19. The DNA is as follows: TGCGCCAGCAGCCACCGGGACAACTCCTACAATGAGCAGTTCTTC. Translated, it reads CASSHRDNSYNEQFF.